The 15 T cell receptor beta chains presented below share a single source sample, sequenced in a study of cytomegalovirus exposure and HLA in healthy donors. PCR employed 60 Vbeta and 13 Jbeta primers. This table comes from immunoSEQ multiplex PCR, and its TCRdb copy is limited to in-frame clones, with some not included. The table lists some 140,000 clones, approximately 79% of them singletons. Sequenced material: PBMCs. Source of these receptors: a man aged 18 to 35 in good health and CMV-seronegative.

The chain carries TRBV4-2 and TRBJ1-2; D not resolved. Looked up from germline, CDR1 is LGHNA and CDR2 is YNFKEQ. V was shortened by 1 base and J by 8 bases, with 8 bases between the two germline ends. This CDR3 contains 12 residues. For the CDR3, the DNA is TGTGCCAGCAGCCAAGGAGGGAGCGGCTACACCTTC. As protein: CASSQGGSGYTF.

The genes are TRBV4-2 and TRBJ2-2, with TRBD1 matching over 8 bases. CDR3 length: 14 residues. Germline CDR1 LGHNA, CDR2 YNFKEQ. Germline trimming cut 2 bases from V and 4 bases from J; bases unmatched to any gene: 0. The CDR3 DNA reads as TGTGCCAGCAGCCAACAGGGGGCCACCGGGGAGCTGTTTTTT. Protein: CASSQQGATGELFF.

This chain connects TRBV7-2 to TRBJ1-4; D is undetermined. This CDR3 is 18 amino acids long. The V gene's germline CDR1 is SGHTA and CDR2 FQGNSA. The germline V and J ends were trimmed by 1 base and 0 bases, with 15 bases remaining between them. CDR3 coding DNA: TGTGCCAGCAGCTTAGTGTTAGCGGGCTTCGCAACTAATGAAAAACTGTTTTTT. It encodes CASSLVLAGFATNEKLFF.

V usage is TRBV18 and J usage is TRBJ2-5; 9 nucleotides match TRBD1. The V segment lost 3 bases and the J segment 5 bases; nucleotides outside the gene matches: 7. CDR3 size: 15 residues. Germline loops: CDR1 KGHSH, CDR2 LQKENI. CDR3: CASSPGTGRLETQYF. The CDR3 DNA reads TGTGCCAGCTCACCCGGGACAGGGAGGCTGGAGACCCAGTACTTC.

This chain connects TRBV5-5 to TRBJ1-5; D ambiguous. V dropped 4 bases and J dropped 3 bases, with 20 bases sitting between them. The CDR3 length is 17 residues. CDR1 is SGHKS, CDR2 YYEKEE, per germline (reference sequence). CDR3 in amino acids: CASSHDMFWANNQPQHF. Here the CDR3 DNA reads TGTGCCAGCAGCCACGACATGTTTTGGGCCAACAATCAGCCCCAGCATTTT.

Note on this clone: At one boundary the junction diverges from the germline segment, which might be a read error. The chain has TRBV7-9 and TRBJ1-6, with D tentatively TRBD1 (5 bases). The CDR3 totals 18 residues. Germline V gene lookup returns CDR1 SEHNR and CDR2 FQNEAQ (reference sequence). The CDR3 region has the DNA TGTTCCAGCAGCTCGGACACTACTCTATACTCCTATAATTCACCCCTCCACTTT. It encodes CSSSSDTTLYSYNSPLHF.

V usage is TRBV12-5 and J usage is TRBJ1-1, with a weak D call TRBD1 (6 bases). Trimming pared 3 bases from V and 6 bases from J, leaving 11 bases between. Germline V lookup: CDR1 LGHNT, CDR2 FRNRAP. This CDR3 has 13 residues. Here the CDR3 DNA reads TGTGCTAGTGGTTTATCAGGGGTACCTGAAGCTTTCTTT. Amino acids: CASGLSGVPEAFF. Looking up the rest from reference TRBV12-5 and TRBJ1-1 gives the full variable domain: DARVTQTPRHKVTEMGQEVTMRCQPILGHNTVFWYRQTMMQGLELLAYFRNRAPLDDSGMPKDRFSAEMPDATLATLKIQPSEPRDSAVYFCASGLSGVPEAFFGQGTRLTVV.

This clone has more than one count but fewer than ten. This chain uses TRBV7-9 with TRBJ2-7; tentatively, D is TRBD1 (6 bases). CDR3 size: 17 residues. Germline V gene lookup returns CDR1 SEHNR and CDR2 FQNEAQ (reference sequence). V was shortened by 0 bases and J by 1 base, with 16 bases between the two germline ends. For the CDR3, the DNA is TGTGCCAGCAGCTTAGCGAGAGGGGGATCCGATTCCTACGAGCAGTACTTC. Protein sequence: CASSLARGGSDSYEQYF.

A few counts support this clone. J is TRBJ2-5 and V is TRBV27; TRBD2 might be the D (7 bases). V was cut by 5 bases and J by 4 bases, with 17 bases left in between. This CDR3 comprises 15 residues. Germline V gives CDR1 MNHEY, CDR2 SMNVEV (reference sequence). The DNA for the CDR3 is TGTGCCAGCAGTCAACTGGGGGGAGGGGGAGAGACCCAGTACTTC. Its protein product is CASSQLGGGGETQYF.

This chain links TRBV5-3 with TRBJ1-5, with a tentative D call TRBD1 (6 bases). TRBV5-3 carries the ORF label, with uncertain function. This CDR3 spans 18 amino acids. The V end was cut by 0 bases, the J end by 0 bases, with 16 bases between. The CDR3 loop reads CARSLVWRHRDSNQPQHF. CDR3 DNA: TGTGCCAGAAGCTTGGTTTGGAGGCACAGGGATAGCAATCAGCCCCAGCATTTT.

V and J are TRBV12-1 and TRBJ1-4. TRBV12-1 is a pseudogene. The CDR3 extends over 16 amino acids. CDR3: CASSFVGGATNEKLFF. CDR3 DNA sequence: TGTGCCAGCAGCTTTGTGGGCGGGGCGACTAATGAAAAACTGTTTTTT.

This chain joins TRBV6-5 and TRBJ1-1; no definite D call. V dropped 2 bases and J dropped 2 bases, with 9 bases sitting between them. The V gene's germline CDR1 is MNHEY and CDR2 SVGAGI. The CDR3 covers 14 residues. In nucleotides, the CDR3 is TGTGCCAGCAGTTACCAGGAGGGAAACACTGAAGCTTTCTTT. Translating gives CASSYQEGNTEAFF.

This sequence joins TRBV6-5 and TRBJ1-2, with 10 bases aligning to TRBD1. The length of the CDR3 is 13 residues. Losses at the gene ends were 6 bases for V and 6 bases for J; bases not matched to a gene: 4. The germline gives CDR1 MNHEY, CDR2 SVGAGI. The DNA of the CDR3 is TGTGCCAGCAGGGGACAGGGGCAGCATGGCTACACCTTC. Its translation: CASRGQGQHGYTF.

This chain connects TRBV4-3 to TRBJ2-2, with D perhaps matching TRBD1 (5 bases). The CDR3 is 14 amino acids. The V end lost 0 bases, the J end lost 6 bases, and 8 bases lay between the germline ends. Germline CDR1 LGHNA, CDR2 YSLEER. The CDR3 coding sequence is TGCGCCAGCAGCCAAGACTTGGGGCCCGGGGAGCTGTTTTTT. It codes for CASSQDLGPGELFF.

This rearrangement joins TRBV30 to TRBJ1-1; 9 nucleotides line up with TRBD1. J was trimmed by 1 base and V by 5 bases; bases with no gene match: 5. CDR3 size: 14 residues. The V gene's germline CDR1 is GTSNPN and CDR2 SVGIG (reference sequence). The CDR3 coding sequence is TGTGCCTGGGGGGGACAGGGCCGGAACACTGAAGCTTTCTTT. Translation: CAWGGQGRNTEAFF.